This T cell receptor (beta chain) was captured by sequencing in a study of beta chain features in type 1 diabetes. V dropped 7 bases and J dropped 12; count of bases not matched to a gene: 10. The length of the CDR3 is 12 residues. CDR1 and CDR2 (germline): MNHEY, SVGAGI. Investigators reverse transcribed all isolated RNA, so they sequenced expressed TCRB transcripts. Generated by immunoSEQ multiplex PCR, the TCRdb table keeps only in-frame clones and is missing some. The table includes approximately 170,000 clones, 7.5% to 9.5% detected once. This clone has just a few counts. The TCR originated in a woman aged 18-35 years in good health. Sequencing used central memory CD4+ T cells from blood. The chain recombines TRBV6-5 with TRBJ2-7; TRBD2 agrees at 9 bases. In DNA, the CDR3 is TGTGCCAGCACCAAGGGCGGGGGGGTATGGTACTTC. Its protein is CASTKGGGVWYF.